Listed below are T cell receptor beta chains from one sample, sequenced in a study of beta chain features in type 1 diabetes. Clones were read by immunoSEQ multiplex PCR, and TCRdb kept only the in-frame ones, dropping some. The sample includes 130,000 to 150,000 clones, just over 9% of them seen just once. Sequenced input: central memory CD4+ T cells from blood. These receptors were obtained from a man in his late teens or twenties in good health. The CDR3 runs from the conserved cysteine through the conserved F or W. D genes are given only for firm matches. Clone size is shown for a subset of rows, as once, few, many or a class of expanded clone.

V	size	length	J	D	DNA	CDR3
TRBV4-1	many	16	TRBJ2-7	TRBD2	TGCGCCAGCAGCCAAGATGTGGTAGCGGGCGCCTACGAGCAGTACTTC	CASSQDVVAGAYEQYF
TRBV7-2	few	18	TRBJ2-1	TRBD1	TGTGCCAGCAGCCCCCGGACAGGGAGTTTTAGCTCCTACAATGAGCAGTTCTTC	CASSPRTGSFSSYNEQFF
TRBV6-5	few	14	TRBJ2-7	TRBD1	TGTGCCAGCAGTTCCGGGACAGGTTCCTACGAGCAGTACTTC	CASSSGTGSYEQYF
TRBV10-3	.	15	TRBJ1-1	.	TGTGCCATCAGTGGGAACAGGGAGAGCAGGGCTGAAGCTTTCTTT	CAISGNRESRAEAFF
TRBV6-5	.	14	TRBJ1-4	TRBD1	TGTGCCAGCAGCCTCCGGGACAGATATGGAAAACTGTTTTTT	CASSLRDRYGKLFF
TRBV7-9	.	14	TRBJ2-7	TRBD1	TGTGCCAGCAGCTTACAGGGGGCGCTTTACGAGCAGTACTTC	CASSLQGALYEQYF
TRBV2	few	13	TRBJ1-6	.	TGTGCCAGCAGTACAGCAGATAATTCACCCCTCCACTTT	CASSTADNSPLHF
TRBV4-2	.	16	TRBJ2-1	TRBD2	TGTGCCAGCAGTCGCGTACTAGCGGGGGAGTACAATGAGCAGTTCTTC	CASSRVLAGEYNEQFF
TRBV20-1	few	10	TRBJ1-2	.	TGCAGTGCGGAACGGACAGTTACGGCCTTC	CSAERTVTAF
TRBV15	.	15	TRBJ2-7	TRBD2	TGTGTCACCAGCAGAGAACTCACGGGGGGATACGAGCAGTACTTC	CVTSRELTGGYEQYF
TRBV18	.	13	TRBJ1-5	.	TGTGCCAGCTCACCAAACAGAAATCAGCCCCAGCATTTT	CASSPNRNQPQHF
TRBV4-2	few	16	TRBJ1-2	TRBD1	TGTGCCAGCAGCCAAGGGGGACAGTCGATTAACTATGGCTACACCTTC	CASSQGGQSINYGYTF
TRBV5-1	.	13	TRBJ1-2	TRBD1	TGCGCCAGCAGCCTACGACAGGGGGATGGCTACACCTTC	CASSLRQGDGYTF
TRBV7-2	.	17	TRBJ1-5	.	TGTGCCAGCAGCTTAGGGGGAGGGCAAGCCCTCAATCAGCCCCAGCATTTT	CASSLGGGQALNQPQHF
TRBV28	few	17	TRBJ2-1	TRBD2	TGTGCCAGCAGTGAGCTAGCGGGGGGGCCAGGGTACAATGAGCAGTTCTTC	CASSELAGGPGYNEQFF
TRBV5-1	.	14	TRBJ2-3	TRBD1	TGCGCCAGCAGCTTGCCTCAGGGGGCCGATACGCAGTATTTT	CASSLPQGADTQYF
TRBV6-5	few	15	TRBJ1-2	TRBD1	TGTGCCAGCAGAAGCTCCGGGACAGGAGACTATGGCTACACCTTC	CASRSSGTGDYGYTF
TRBV5-1	.	16	TRBJ1-4	TRBD1	TGCGCCAGCAGCTCTAGGGGACAGGGGGATAATGAAAAACTGTTTTTT	CASSSRGQGDNEKLFF
TRBV4-2	.	15	TRBJ2-1	.	TGTGCCAGCAGCCAAGGTAAAACTTTCTGGAATGAGCAGTTCTTC	CASSQGKTFWNEQFF
TRBV11-3	few	16	TRBJ2-1	.	TGTGCCAGCAGCTCCCAGACAGGACTCTCCTACAATGAGCAGTTCTTC	CASSSQTGLSYNEQFF
TRBV28	.	16	TRBJ2-3	TRBD1	TGTGCCAGCCCCCCAACGGGACAGGGTATGGCAGATACGCAGTATTTT	CASPPTGQGMADTQYF
TRBV7-2	.	15	TRBJ1-5	.	TGTGCCAGCAGCTCTCAGACAGGATCCAATCAGCCCCAGCATTTT	CASSSQTGSNQPQHF
TRBV21-1	.	14	TRBJ1-5	.	TGTGCCAGCAGCGTCCGGGATAGCAATCAGCCCCAGCATTTT	CASSVRDSNQPQHF
TRBV29-1	.	16	TRBJ1-1	.	TGCAGCGTTGAAGATCCGGGGGGAGGTCTGAACACTGAAGCTTTCTTT	CSVEDPGGGLNTEAFF
TRBV5-4	.	16	TRBJ2-5	.	TGTGCCAGCAGCTTGGATGGTGGGGGGGCGTGGGAGACCCAGTACTTC	CASSLDGGGAWETQYF
TRBV18	few	13	TRBJ2-7	.	TGTGCCAGCTCAACTGACATCACCTACGAGCAGTACTTC	CASSTDITYEQYF
TRBV7-7	once	16	TRBJ2-5	.	TGTGCCAGCAGCTTAAGGAACAGGGGGGGAAAAGAGACCCAGTACTTC	CASSLRNRGGKETQYF